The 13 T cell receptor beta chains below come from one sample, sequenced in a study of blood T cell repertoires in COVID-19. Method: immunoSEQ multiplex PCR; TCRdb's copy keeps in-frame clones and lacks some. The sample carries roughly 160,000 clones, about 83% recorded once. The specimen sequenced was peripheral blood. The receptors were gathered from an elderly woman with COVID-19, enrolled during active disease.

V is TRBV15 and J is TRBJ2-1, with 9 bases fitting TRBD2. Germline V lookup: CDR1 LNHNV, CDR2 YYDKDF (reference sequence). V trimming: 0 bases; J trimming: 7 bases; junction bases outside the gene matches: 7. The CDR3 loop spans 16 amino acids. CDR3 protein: CATSREAGGLGNEQFF. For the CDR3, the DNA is TGTGCCACCAGCAGAGAGGCGGGAGGGCTGGGGAATGAGCAGTTCTTC.

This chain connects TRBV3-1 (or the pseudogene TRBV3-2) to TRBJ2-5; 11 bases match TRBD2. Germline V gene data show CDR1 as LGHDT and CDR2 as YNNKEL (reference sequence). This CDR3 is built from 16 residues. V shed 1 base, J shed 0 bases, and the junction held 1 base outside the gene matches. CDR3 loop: CASSQGTSGYQETQYF. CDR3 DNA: TGTGCCAGCAGCCAAGGGACTAGCGGGTACCAAGAGACCCAGTACTTC.

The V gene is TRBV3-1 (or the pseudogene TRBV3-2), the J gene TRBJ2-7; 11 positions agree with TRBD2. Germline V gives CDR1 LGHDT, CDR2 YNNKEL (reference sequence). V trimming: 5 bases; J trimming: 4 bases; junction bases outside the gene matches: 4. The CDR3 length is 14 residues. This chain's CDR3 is CASSSSGRRYEQYF. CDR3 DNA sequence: TGTGCCAGCAGCTCTAGCGGGAGGAGATACGAGCAGTACTTC.

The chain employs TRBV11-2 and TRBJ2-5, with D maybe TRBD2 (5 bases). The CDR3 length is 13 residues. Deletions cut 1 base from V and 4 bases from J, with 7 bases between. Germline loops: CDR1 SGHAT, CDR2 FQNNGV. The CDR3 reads CASSLVAGETQYF. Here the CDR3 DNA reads TGTGCCAGCAGCTTAGTGGCGGGAGAGACCCAGTACTTC.

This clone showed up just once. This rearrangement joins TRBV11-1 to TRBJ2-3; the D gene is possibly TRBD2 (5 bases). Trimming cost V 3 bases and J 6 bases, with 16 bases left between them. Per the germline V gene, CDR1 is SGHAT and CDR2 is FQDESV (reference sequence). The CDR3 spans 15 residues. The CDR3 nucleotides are TGTGCCAGCAGCTTCCTTAGGGAGCAAAGGGATACGCAGTATTTT. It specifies CASSFLREQRDTQYF.

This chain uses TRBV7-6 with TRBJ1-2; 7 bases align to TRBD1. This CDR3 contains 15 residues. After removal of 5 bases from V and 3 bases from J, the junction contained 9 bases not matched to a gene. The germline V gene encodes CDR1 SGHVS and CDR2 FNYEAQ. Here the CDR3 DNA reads TGTGCCAGCAGCCCTGGGACAGACCCCCACTATGGCTACACCTTC. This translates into CASSPGTDPHYGYTF.

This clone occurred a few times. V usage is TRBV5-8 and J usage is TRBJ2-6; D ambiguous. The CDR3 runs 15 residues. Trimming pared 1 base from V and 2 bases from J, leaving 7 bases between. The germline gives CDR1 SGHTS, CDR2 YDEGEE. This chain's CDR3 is CASSLQIPGANVLTF. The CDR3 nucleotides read TGTGCCAGCAGCTTGCAGATTCCTGGGGCCAACGTCCTGACTTTC.

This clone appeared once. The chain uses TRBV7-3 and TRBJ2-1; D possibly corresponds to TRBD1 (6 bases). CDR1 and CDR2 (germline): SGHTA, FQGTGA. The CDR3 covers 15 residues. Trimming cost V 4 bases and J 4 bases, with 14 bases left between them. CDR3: CASSSDWGTYNEQFF. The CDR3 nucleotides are TGTGCCAGCAGCTCGGACTGGGGGACATACAATGAGCAGTTCTTC. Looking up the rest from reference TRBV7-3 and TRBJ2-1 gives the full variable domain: GAGVSQTPSNKVTEKGKYVELRCDPISGHTALYWYRQSLGQGPEFLIYFQGTGAADDSGLPNDRFFAVRPEGSVSTLKIQRTERGDSAVYLCASSSDWGTYNEQFFGPGTRLTVL.

This CDR3 reads CASSITQGPYEQYF. In DNA form, the CDR3 reads TGTGCCAGTAGTATTACACAGGGGCCCTACGAGCAGTACTTC. V and J are TRBV19 and TRBJ2-7, with TRBD1 matching 7 bases. V was clipped by 3 bases and J by 2 bases; unmatched bases: 4. This CDR3 has 14 residues. Germline values: CDR1 LNHDA, CDR2 SQIVND (reference sequence).

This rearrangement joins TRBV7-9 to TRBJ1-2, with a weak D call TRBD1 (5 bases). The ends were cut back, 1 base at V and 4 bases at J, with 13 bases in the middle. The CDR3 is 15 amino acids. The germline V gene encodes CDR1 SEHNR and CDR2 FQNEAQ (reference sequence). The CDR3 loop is CASSLEVSGGYGYTF. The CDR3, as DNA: TGTGCCAGCAGCTTAGAAGTGTCCGGGGGCTATGGCTACACCTTC.

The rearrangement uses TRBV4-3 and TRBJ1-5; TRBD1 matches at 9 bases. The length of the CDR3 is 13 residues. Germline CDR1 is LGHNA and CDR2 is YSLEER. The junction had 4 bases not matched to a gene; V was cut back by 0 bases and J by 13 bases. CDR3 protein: CASSQDRTGAQHF. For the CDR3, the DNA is TGCGCCAGCAGCCAAGATAGGACAGGGGCGCAGCATTTT.

CDR3 coding DNA: TGTGCCAGCTCACCATCTCGTGGACAGGGAGATGGCTACACCTTC. Its protein is CASSPSRGQGDGYTF. V and J are TRBV18 and TRBJ1-2, with TRBD1 identical over 8 bases. V lost 2 bases and J lost 6; bases outside the gene matches: 8. Germline V gene sequence: CDR1 KGHSH, CDR2 LQKENI. This CDR3 comprises 15 residues.

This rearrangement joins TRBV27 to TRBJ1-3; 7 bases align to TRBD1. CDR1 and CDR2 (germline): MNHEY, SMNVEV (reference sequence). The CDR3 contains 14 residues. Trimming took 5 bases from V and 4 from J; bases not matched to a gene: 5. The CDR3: CASSETGLGNTIYF. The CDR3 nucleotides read TGTGCCAGCAGTGAGACAGGGCTCGGAAACACCATATATTTT.